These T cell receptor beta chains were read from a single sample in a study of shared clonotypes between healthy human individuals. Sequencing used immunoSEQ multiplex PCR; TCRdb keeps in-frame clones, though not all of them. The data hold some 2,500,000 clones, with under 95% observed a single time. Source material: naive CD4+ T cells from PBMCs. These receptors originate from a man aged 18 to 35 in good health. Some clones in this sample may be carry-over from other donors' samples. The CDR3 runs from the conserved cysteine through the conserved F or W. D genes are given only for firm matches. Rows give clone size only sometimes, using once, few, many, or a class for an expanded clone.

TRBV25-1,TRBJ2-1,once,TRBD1,TGTGCCAGCAGTGAAGCGGGACAGGGCTACAATGAGCAGTTCTTC,CASSEAGQGYNEQFF
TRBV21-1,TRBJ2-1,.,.,TGTGCCAGCACCGATCGTAATCAGTTGGGGGTGCGCGCCTACAATGAGCAGTTCTTC,CASTDRNQLGVRAYNEQFF
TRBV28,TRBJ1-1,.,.,TGTGCCAGCAGCCAAGGTGGCGCTGAAGCTTTCTTT,CASSQGGAEAFF
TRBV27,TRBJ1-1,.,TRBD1,TGTGCCAGCAGTCGAGATCTGTCCGGGACAGCTTTGAACACTGAAGCTTTCTTT,CASSRDLSGTALNTEAFF
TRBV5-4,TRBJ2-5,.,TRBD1,TGTGCCAGCAGCTTCAGGGACAGGGTAGGAGAGACCCAGTACTTC,CASSFRDRVGETQYF
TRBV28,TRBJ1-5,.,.,TGTGCCAGCAGTCCCCCCCAGGCTGCTCGCAATCAGCCCCAGCATTTT,CASSPPQAARNQPQHF
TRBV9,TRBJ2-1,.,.,TGTGCCAGCAGCGTACCCCGGGATGAGCAGTTCTTC,CASSVPRDEQFF
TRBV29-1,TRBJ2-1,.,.,TGCAGCGTTGAAGTCGGTATAGGGAGCTCCTACAATGAGCAGTTCTTC,CSVEVGIGSSYNEQFF
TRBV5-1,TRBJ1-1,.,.,TGCGCCAGCAGCATAGGACAGACCTACACTGAAGCTTTCTTT,CASSIGQTYTEAFF
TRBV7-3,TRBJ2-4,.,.,TGTGCCAGCAGCTTAGGCCCCTCCGGAGGCATTCAGTACTTC,CASSLGPSGGIQYF
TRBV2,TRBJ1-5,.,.,TGTGCCAGCAGCGAGAATCGGCCCCAGCATTTT,CASSENRPQHF
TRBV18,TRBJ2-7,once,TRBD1,TGTGCCAGCTCAGCGACAGGGTACGAGCAGTACTTC,CASSATGYEQYF
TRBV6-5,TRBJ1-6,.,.,TGTGCCAGCAGCACTCAACAGGGAACACCCCTCCACTTT,CASSTQQGTPLHF
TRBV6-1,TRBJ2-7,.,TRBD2,TGTGCCAGCAGTCGGACTAGCGGCTCCTACGAGCAGTACTTC,CASSRTSGSYEQYF